A single sample gave rise to the 21 T cell receptor beta chains below, sequenced in a study of PD-1 blockade in classical Hodgkin lymphoma. All the patients suffered relapse after autologous stem cell transplantation, and brentuximab vedotin exposure differed. The data were produced by immunoSEQ multiplex PCR, yet TCRdb's version contains in-frame clones alone and is incomplete. Here the sample spans around 45,000 clones, 88% being singletons. This sample comprised peripheral blood mononuclear cells (PBMCs), obtained at baseline. These TCRs come from a human donor with classical Hodgkin lymphoma.

V usage is TRBV6-1 and J usage is TRBJ1-2, with a weak D call TRBD1 (6 bases). The V end lost 7 bases, the J end lost 6 bases, and 21 bases lay between the germline ends. This CDR3 has 15 amino acids. Germline values: CDR1 MNHNS, CDR2 SASEGT. The CDR3, as DNA: TGTGCCAGCATCCGCCAGGGGTCGTTCTTAGATGGCTACACCTTC. It specifies CASIRQGSFLDGYTF.

A few counts support this clone. This chain links TRBV10-1 with TRBJ2-7, with a weak D call TRBD2 (5 bases). The CDR3 has 13 amino acids. The germline V gene has CDR1 WNHNN and CDR2 SYGVQD (reference sequence). Trimming took off 2 bases at V and 2 bases at J, with 7 bases between the two ends. CDR3 sequence: CASSEREPYEQYF. CDR3 nucleotide sequence: TGCGCCAGCAGTGAGAGGGAGCCCTACGAGCAGTACTTC.

The V call is TRBV5-1, the J call TRBJ2-1; 8 bases align to TRBD1. The V gene end was trimmed by 3 bases and the J gene end by 0 bases; junction bases not matched to a gene: 2. The CDR3 is made up of 15 amino acids. Germline CDR1 is SGHRS and CDR2 is YFSETQ. This chain's CDR3 is CASSSGQASYNEQFF. DNA of the CDR3: TGCGCCAGCAGCTCGGGACAGGCCTCCTACAATGAGCAGTTCTTC.

CDR3 region: CASSISGTGHLEAFF. The CDR3 DNA sequence: TGCGCCAGCAGCATCTCCGGGACAGGGCACCTAGAAGCTTTCTTT. V usage is TRBV5-1 and J usage is TRBJ1-1, with 9 bases matching TRBD1. From germline, CDR1 is SGHRS and CDR2 YFSETQ. The CDR3 loop spans 15 amino acids. V lost 4 bases, J lost 8 bases, and 12 bases stayed unmatched.

The chain links TRBV11-2 to TRBJ2-7; 7 bases agree with TRBD2. Germline-derived CDR1 and CDR2 are SGHAT and FQNNGV. This CDR3 has 14 amino acids. V dropped 1 base and J dropped 4; count of bases not matched to a gene: 4. DNA for the CDR3: TGTGCCAGCAGCTTAGTGGGGGGGTTGTACGAGCAGTACTTC. As protein: CASSLVGGLYEQYF.

The chain couples TRBV5-1 to TRBJ2-1; a weak D match, TRBD2 (5 bases). The germline V gene encodes CDR1 SGHRS and CDR2 YFSETQ. The CDR3 spans 14 residues. Between the trimmed V and J ends, which lost 4 bases and 8 bases, there was a span of 16 bases. The DNA of the CDR3 is TGCGCCAGCAGCGAGAGAGGGTTTGGTGATGAGCAGTTCTTC. The encoded protein is CASSERGFGDEQFF.

The chain combines TRBV4-1 with TRBJ2-3; no reliable D call. This CDR3 is built from 13 residues. The ends were cut back, 4 bases at V and 1 base at J, with 6 bases in the middle. Germline CDR1 MGHRA, CDR2 YSYEKL. The chain's CDR3 is CASSLAGTDTQYF. Written as DNA, the CDR3 is TGCGCCAGCAGCCTAGCCGGCACAGATACGCAGTATTTT.

The chain carries TRBV28 and TRBJ1-5; 11 bases are shared with TRBD1. V shed 0 bases, J shed 4 bases, and the junction held 2 bases outside the gene matches. Germline CDR1 and CDR2: MDHEN and SYDVKM. The CDR3 is 16 amino acids. The CDR3 nucleotides read TGTGCCAGCAGTTTATGGGACAGGGGGCCTAATCAGCCCCAGCATTTT. Its protein product is CASSLWDRGPNQPQHF.

J is TRBJ2-3 and V is TRBV29-1; a weak D match, TRBD2 (5 bases). Germline lookup yields CDR1 SQVTM and CDR2 ANQGSEA. The ends were cut back, 3 bases at V and 4 bases at J, with 14 bases in the middle. This CDR3 region has 14 residues. CDR3 coding DNA: TGCAGCGTTGATGCCCCAGAGGGCCCAGATACGCAGTATTTT. Translating gives CSVDAPEGPDTQYF.

This rearrangement joins TRBV5-6 to TRBJ1-1; no firm D call. Trimming shortened V by 2 bases and J by 5 bases, and 16 bases separated the two germline ends. The CDR3 has 15 residues. Looked up from germline, CDR1 is SGHDT and CDR2 is YYEEEE. The CDR3 DNA is TGTGCCAGCAGCTTCGGTTCCGGGGTCCGGACTGAAGCTTTCTTT. It specifies CASSFGSGVRTEAFF.

The rearrangement links TRBV7-6 to TRBJ2-3; D is perhaps TRBD1 (6 bases). CDR1 and CDR2 (germline): SGHVS, FNYEAQ. This CDR3 is 15 amino acids long. V lost 5 bases, J lost 4 bases, and 16 bases lay in between. The chain's CDR3 is CASSTDSGAADTQYF. Here the CDR3 DNA reads TGTGCCAGCAGCACGGATTCAGGGGCGGCAGATACGCAGTATTTT.

V and J are TRBV5-1 and TRBJ2-7; no definite D call. The CDR3 length is 13 residues. With 1 base removed from V and 6 bases from J, the gap between germline ends came to 11 bases. The germline V gene has CDR1 SGHRS and CDR2 YFSETQ. The CDR3 coding sequence is TGCGCCAGCAGCTTGTTGGGCCCTTTCGAGCAGTACTTC. It translates to CASSLLGPFEQYF.

This chain connects TRBV28 to TRBJ2-3; possible D gene TRBD2, 7 bases. The CDR3 spans 14 residues. Per germline, CDR1 MDHEN and CDR2 SYDVKM. V was trimmed by 6 bases and J by 2 bases, leaving 12 bases between them. The CDR3 loop reads CASSLRGATDTQYF. The DNA for the CDR3 is TGTGCCAGCAGCCTCCGGGGGGCCACAGATACGCAGTATTTT. Complete variable domain (other parts from reference TRBV28 and TRBJ2-3): DVKVTQSSRYLVKRTGEKVFLECVQDMDHENMFWYRQDPGLGLRLIYFSYDVKMKEKGDIPEGYSVSREKKERFSLILESASTNQTSMYLCASSLRGATDTQYFGPGTRLTVL.

The rearrangement joins TRBV4-2 to TRBJ2-3, with 14 nucleotides matching TRBD2. The germline CDR1 and CDR2 sequences are LGHNA and YNFKEQ. The CDR3 has 17 residues. Trimming removed 1 base from V and 4 bases from J; junction bases left unmatched: 4. The CDR3 sequence: CASSQGTSGRWADTQYF. The CDR3 coding sequence is TGTGCCAGCAGCCAAGGGACTAGCGGGAGGTGGGCAGATACGCAGTATTTT.

V gene TRBV6-4 combines with J gene TRBJ2-2; D is perhaps TRBD2 (6 bases). V shed 4 bases and J shed 6 bases, with 12 bases lying between them. Germline values: CDR1 MRHNA, CDR2 SNTAGT. The CDR3 spans 14 residues. The CDR3 loop reads CASSGGTTAGELFF. DNA of the CDR3: TGTGCCAGCAGTGGCGGGACGACAGCCGGGGAGCTGTTTTTT.

The chain links TRBV7-9 to TRBJ2-5, with 7 bases that match TRBD1. There are 14 residues in the CDR3. V shed 5 bases and J 1 base; nucleotides not matched to a gene: 4. The germline CDR1 and CDR2 sequences are SEHNR and FQNEAQ (reference sequence). CDR3 nucleotide sequence: TGTGCCAGCAGCCCAAGGACAGGCCAAGAGACCCAGTACTTC. Its protein product is CASSPRTGQETQYF.

This sequence joins TRBV11-3 and TRBJ2-6, with D perhaps being TRBD1 or TRBD2 (5 bases each). CDR3 size: 17 residues. Trimming stripped 2 bases from V and 4 bases from J, with 15 bases between. Germline CDR1 is SGHNT and CDR2 is YENEEA. Here the CDR3 reads CASSLLLGTVGANVLTF. The CDR3 DNA follows: TGTGCCAGCAGCTTACTCCTCGGGACGGTCGGGGCCAACGTCCTGACTTTC. Full variable domain (missing parts from reference TRBV11-3 and TRBJ2-6): EAGVVQSPRYKIIEKKQPVAFWCNPISGHNTLYWYLQNLGQGPELLIRYENEEAVDDSQLPKDRFSAERLKGVDSTLKIQPAELGDSAVYLCASSLLLGTVGANVLTFGAGSRLTVL.

The V call is TRBV7-3, the J call TRBJ2-3, with D tentatively TRBD1 or TRBD2 (5 bases each). The CDR3 spans 13 residues. V was trimmed by 2 bases and J by 6 bases, leaving 9 bases between them. Looked up from germline, CDR1 is SGHTA and CDR2 is FQGTGA. CDR3 amino acids: CASSLAWGDTQYF. The CDR3 DNA reads as TGTGCCAGCAGCTTAGCCTGGGGGGATACGCAGTATTTT.

This chain connects TRBV7-9 to TRBJ1-6, with D hard to call. V lost 2 bases, J lost 7 bases, and 21 bases lay in between. The germline gives CDR1 SEHNR, CDR2 FQNEAQ (reference sequence). The CDR3 has 18 amino acids. In nucleotides, the CDR3 is TGTGCCAGCAGCTTACGTATCGGCCTGGGAAGTACGAATTCACCCCTCCACTTT. Translating gives CASSLRIGLGSTNSPLHF.

The rearrangement joins TRBV2 to TRBJ2-4; a weak D match, TRBD1 (6 bases). V was shortened by 6 bases and J by 6 bases, with 15 bases between the two germline ends. Germline V CDR1 and CDR2: SNHLY, FYNNEI. This CDR3 spans 14 amino acids. The CDR3 protein is CASRTQGMGNIQYF. CDR3 coding DNA: TGTGCCAGCAGGACCCAGGGGATGGGAAACATTCAGTACTTC.

The chain uses TRBV28 and TRBJ1-1, with TRBD1 matching over 8 bases. Germline assignment: CDR1 MDHEN and CDR2 SYDVKM. The CDR3 is 14 amino acids. V shed 7 bases, J shed 8 bases, and the junction held 12 bases outside the gene matches. CDR3: CASIITGGSREAFF. As DNA, the CDR3 is TGTGCCAGCATTATAACAGGGGGATCTAGGGAAGCTTTCTTT.